This entry is about one T cell receptor beta chain. Antigen unknown. These data are taken from a study of OX40 agonist ivuxolimab in advanced cancers. Study background: Under the entry rules, prior anti-PD-1, anti-PD-L1 or anti-CTLA-4 therapy was allowed, and 35% to 40% had some.

Study-wide points: In the expanded peripheral T cells, antigen specificity was never determined.

The CDR3 consists of 16 residues. V dropped 0 bases and J dropped 2; count of bases not matched to a gene: 5. In germline, CDR1 is MGHRA, CDR2 YSYEKL. Clones were sequenced by immunoSEQ multiplex PCR, and TCRdb holds only the in-frame ones, with some missing. The sample includes about 45,000 clones, approximately 91% of them seen just once. The rearrangement joins TRBV4-1 to TRBJ2-7; 9 bases fit TRBD2. The sequencing used CD4+ or CD8+ T cells sorted from blood, collected in a trial of the OX40 agonist ivuxolimab. The source of this sequence is an adult with an advanced solid tumor such as melanoma, head and neck, liver or kidney cancer. The CDR3 bases are TGCGCCAGCAGCCAAGAGGAGACTAGCGGCGCCTACGAGCAGTACTTC. Its translation: CASSQEETSGAYEQYF.